A selection of T cell receptor beta chains follows, all from one sample in a study of blood T cell repertoires in COVID-19. Produced via immunoSEQ multiplex PCR; TCRdb's table is partial and in-frame only. The profile shows roughly 250,000 clones, 70% to 90% of them singletons. The sequenced sample consisted of peripheral blood. The receptors derive from a man between 40 and 49 years old with acute or convalescent COVID-19. The CDR3 runs from the conserved cysteine through the conserved F or W. The D gene is left open where the match is weak. The size field is filled for only some rows; it gives once, few, many or a size class.

size: NA; J: TRBJ1-1; V: TRBV7-9; D: NA; CDR3: CASSYFSGRGGTEAFF; DNA: TGTGCCAGCAGCTATTTCTCAGGGCGGGGAGGCACTGAAGCTTTCTTT
size: NA; J: TRBJ2-3; V: TRBV3-1/TRBV3-2; D: TRBD2; CDR3: CASSRGLAGGDTQYF; DNA: TGTGCCAGCAGCCGGGGACTAGCGGGGGGTGATACGCAGTATTTT
size: NA; J: TRBJ1-5; V: TRBV27; D: TRBD1; CDR3: CASSILGTGLQPQHF; DNA: TGTGCCAGCAGTATTCTTGGGACAGGGCTTCAGCCCCAGCATTTT
size: NA; J: TRBJ1-1; V: TRBV11-2; D: NA; CDR3: CASSPAFGGAENTEAFF; DNA: TGTGCCAGCAGCCCCGCTTTCGGCGGGGCAGAGAACACTGAAGCTTTCTTT
size: NA; J: TRBJ2-7; V: TRBV6-5; D: TRBD1; CDR3: CASSPRQGAYEQYF; DNA: TGTGCCAGCAGTCCTCGACAGGGGGCCTACGAGCAGTACTTC
size: NA; J: TRBJ2-7; V: TRBV30; D: NA; CDR3: CAWRVTGLNYEQYF; DNA: TGTGCCTGGAGGGTCACAGGGCTTAACTACGAGCAGTACTTC
size: NA; J: TRBJ1-6; V: TRBV5-1; D: NA; CDR3: CASTSGTHDNSPLHF; DNA: TGCGCCAGCACCTCCGGGACACATGATAATTCACCCCTCCACTTT
size: NA; J: TRBJ1-4; V: TRBV9; D: NA; CDR3: CASSPGLGLNEKLFF; DNA: TGTGCCAGCAGCCCGGGTCTAGGCCTTAATGAAAAACTGTTTTTT
size: NA; J: TRBJ1-1; V: TRBV2; D: TRBD1; CDR3: CASSGTGGGTEAFF; DNA: TGTGCCAGCAGTGGGACAGGGGGCGGCACTGAAGCTTTCTTT
size: few; J: TRBJ2-3; V: TRBV4-2; D: TRBD2; CDR3: CASSQLTSGGRDTQYF; DNA: TGTGCCAGCAGCCAACTCACTAGCGGGGGCAGAGATACGCAGTATTTT
size: NA; J: TRBJ1-2; V: TRBV18; D: TRBD1; CDR3: CASSPRGQGTNYGYTF; DNA: TGTGCCAGCTCACCACGGGGACAGGGGACTAACTATGGCTACACCTTC
size: NA; J: TRBJ1-6; V: TRBV19; D: NA; CDR3: CASSAPGQGYSPLHF; DNA: TGTGCCAGTAGCGCACCGGGACAAGGGTATTCACCCCTCCACTTT
size: NA; J: TRBJ1-1; V: TRBV2; D: TRBD1; CDR3: CASRQTLGQGQGEAFF; DNA: TGTGCCAGCAGGCAGACCTTGGGACAGGGTCAGGGTGAAGCTTTCTTT
size: NA; J: TRBJ2-3; V: TRBV12-5; D: TRBD2; CDR3: CASGLYEGLAGTPSTDTQYF; DNA: TGTGCTAGTGGTTTGTACGAGGGACTAGCGGGGACTCCTAGCACAGATACGCAGTATTTT
size: few; J: TRBJ2-2; V: TRBV7-3; D: TRBD1; CDR3: CASRGQVDTGELFF; DNA: TGTGCCAGCAGGGGACAGGTAGACACCGGGGAGCTGTTTTTT
size: few; J: TRBJ2-1; V: TRBV12-2; D: NA; CDR3: CASRGTGGVRTLSGVDFNEQFF; DNA: TGTGCAAGTCGAGGGACAGGGGGCGTACGGACCCTAAGCGGGGTAGATTTCAATGAGCAGTTCTTC
size: NA; J: TRBJ2-1; V: TRBV6-5; D: NA; CDR3: CATRNTDRPEQFF; DNA: TGTGCCACCCGAAACACTGACAGACCCGAGCAGTTCTTC
size: NA; J: TRBJ2-3; V: TRBV6-6; D: TRBD2; CDR3: CASSRTLGGGPSTDTQYF; DNA: TGTGCCAGCAGTCGCACCCTCGGGGGGGGCCCAAGCACAGATACGCAGTATTTT
size: NA; J: TRBJ2-7; V: TRBV7-9; D: NA; CDR3: CASSFRGEAKQYF; DNA: TGTGCCAGCAGCTTCAGAGGGGAGGCCAAGCAGTACTTC
size: once; J: TRBJ1-1; V: TRBV2; D: NA; CDR3: CASSPSDGATEAFF; DNA: TGTGCCAGCAGTCCCTCGGATGGGGCTACTGAAGCTTTCTTT